This is a list of T cell receptor beta chains from one sample in a study of post-analysis software for immune sequencing data. In TCRdb, the PCR reads were re-called with MiXCR into one record per CDR3 protein. Of roughly 800,000 distinct CDR3 sequences listed, approximately 53% are singletons. Sample: blood. These receptors were collected from a girl under 18 with multiple sclerosis. Each CDR3 is given with its conserved first and last residue. A D gene is named only where the DNA matches it firmly. Clone size is shown for a subset of rows, as once, few, many or a class of expanded clone.

>NA|TRBV5-6|TRBJ1-1|NA
TGTGCCAGCAGCCGACCTACCCTGGGCACTGAAGCTTTCTTT
CASSRPTLGTEAFF
>NA|TRBV6-1|TRBJ2-1|NA
TGTGCCAGCAGGCTAGCCCCAAACAATGAGCAGTTCTTC
CASRLAPNNEQFF
>once|TRBV5-1|TRBJ2-7|NA
TGCGCCAGCAGCTTGGGCCTCAGTGGTGGGGCCTACGAGCAGTACTTC
CASSLGLSGGAYEQYF
>NA|TRBV4-2|TRBJ1-4|TRBD1
TGTGCCAGCAGCCAAGGACAACGGGACAGGGCTGAAAAACTGTTTTTT
CASSQGQRDRAEKLFF
>NA|TRBV6-6|TRBJ2-1|NA
TGTGCCAGCAGTCAACAGGGAAGTGGGCACAATGAGCAGTTCTTC
CASSQQGSGHNEQFF
>NA|TRBV18|TRBJ1-6|TRBD1
TGTGCCAGCTCACATTCTGGGACAGGTGCTAATTCACCCCTCCACTTT
CASSHSGTGANSPLHF
>few|TRBV27|TRBJ1-1|NA
TGTGCCAGCAGTTTCATGACTCACAATGGGGCTGAAGCTTTCTTT
CASSFMTHNGAEAFF
>NA|TRBV9|TRBJ1-2|TRBD1
TGTGCCAGCAGCGCGACAGGGGGACCGTATGGCTACACCTTC
CASSATGGPYGYTF
>NA|TRBV29-1|TRBJ2-7|NA
TGCAGCGTTGTCCCCGGGAGTAAACAGCTCGGGGAGCAGTACTTC
CSVVPGSKQLGEQYF
>NA|TRBV14|TRBJ1-1|TRBD1
TGTGCCAGCAGCCAGGGACAGGCCCGATTGGAAGCTTTCTTT
CASSQGQARLEAFF
>NA|TRBV15|TRBJ1-2|NA
TGTGCCACCAGCAGAGGAGGGGGGTCGATGGGTGGCTACACCTTC
CATSRGGGSMGGYTF
>NA|TRBV2|TRBJ1-2|NA
TGTGCCAGCAGGGGTAAAGTGGCATCTAACTATGGCTACACCTTC
CASRGKVASNYGYTF
>NA|TRBV12-3/TRBV12-4|TRBJ2-1|NA
TGTGCCAGCAGCCCCGTGGGTTCTGAGCAGTTCTTC
CASSPVGSEQFF
>few|TRBV7-2|TRBJ1-2|NA
TGTGCCAGCAGCTTATGGGTTTTGGGGCGCCAATATGGCTACACCTTC
CASSLWVLGRQYGYTF
>NA|TRBV5-1|TRBJ1-4|TRBD1
TGCGCCAGCAGTACAGGGGTCTGGGAAAAACGGTTTTTT
CASSTGVWEKRFF
>NA|TRBV27|TRBJ1-1|NA
TGTGCCAGCAGTTTACGGCAGATGAACACTGAAGCTTTCTTT
CASSLRQMNTEAFF
>NA|TRBV5-1|TRBJ1-5|TRBD1
TGCGCCAGCAGCTTCGGGACAGTCGATCAGCCCCAGCATTTT
CASSFGTVDQPQHF
>few|TRBV29-1|TRBJ2-1|NA
TGCAGCGTTGAAAGCGGATCGGTAGGGGTTAGTGAGCAGTTCTTC
CSVESGSVGVSEQFF
>few|TRBV29-1|TRBJ2-7|NA
TGCAGCGTGGCCCGGGGCGGGACATCCACCTACGAGCAGTACTTC
CSVARGGTSTYEQYF
>once|TRBV5-4|TRBJ1-1|NA
TGTGCCAGCAGCACGCGACATGATAGAGAAGCTTTCTTT
CASSTRHDREAFF
>NA|TRBV20-1|TRBJ1-1|NA
TGCAGTGTGATGCGAGACACTGAAGCTTTCTTT
CSVMRDTEAFF
>NA|TRBV2|TRBJ2-1|NA
TGTGCCAGCAGTGAAGGGGCAAGGGCTCAAGAGACCCAGTTCTTC
CASSEGARAQETQFF
>NA|TRBV7-3|TRBJ2-6|NA
TGTGCCAGCAGCATACGGGGACCTGGGGCCAACGTCCTGACTTTC
CASSIRGPGANVLTF
>NA|TRBV6-1|TRBJ2-5|TRBD1
TGTGCCAGCAGTGAGGGGTTACGACAGGGACAAGAGACCCAGTACTTC
CASSEGLRQGQETQYF
>NA|TRBV12-5|TRBJ2-4|NA
TGTGCTAGTGGTTTGGTACAGAGCATTCAGTACTTC
CASGLVQSIQYF
>few|TRBV29-1|TRBJ2-5|TRBD1
TGCAGCGCAGCACCGGGACAGGTCGGGTCCCAGTACTTC
CSAAPGQVGSQYF
>NA|TRBV29-1|TRBJ2-3|NA
TGCAGCGTCTCGGTTAGCACAGATACGCAGTATTTT
CSVSVSTDTQYF
>few|TRBV10-3|TRBJ2-4|NA
TGTGCCATCAGAGGGGGTAGTGAAGGGCAGTACTTC
CAIRGGSEGQYF
>NA|TRBV6-2/TRBV6-3|TRBJ2-7|NA
TGTGCCAGCAGTGACGAGACAGGATTCTCCTACGAGCAGTACTTC
CASSDETGFSYEQYF
>few|TRBV29-1|TRBJ2-7|NA
TGCAGCGTTCTCCGGGGAACCTACGAGCAGTACTTC
CSVLRGTYEQYF
>NA|TRBV29-1|TRBJ2-3|NA
TGCAGCGTTGAAGGGGCAGGGGATACGCAGTATTTT
CSVEGAGDTQYF
>few|TRBV7-9|TRBJ1-2|NA
TGTGCCAGCAGCCATAGCACCACTAACTATGGCTACACCTTC
CASSHSTTNYGYTF
>NA|TRBV20-1|TRBJ2-7|NA
TGCAGTGCTACTAGTGGGGGGCTAGCTAGCTCCTACAATGAGCAGTACTTC
CSATSGGLASSYNEQYF
>NA|TRBV5-1|TRBJ2-4|NA
TGCGCCAGCAGCTCTGGGGAGGCGGGACCTTGGAACATTCAGTACTTC
CASSSGEAGPWNIQYF
>few|TRBV5-1|TRBJ2-7|TRBD1
TGCGCCAGCAGCTTTCAGGGGGACCTACTCTACGAGCAGTACTTC
CASSFQGDLLYEQYF
>NA|TRBV14|TRBJ2-7|TRBD1
TGTGCCAGCAGCGACAGTGGTGGGACAGGGTTTTACGAGCAGTACTTC
CASSDSGGTGFYEQYF
>NA|TRBV27|TRBJ1-2|TRBD1
TGTGCCAGCAAGACAGGGGGCCTCTATGGCTACACCTTC
CASKTGGLYGYTF
>few|TRBV12-3/TRBV12-4|TRBJ2-7|TRBD1
TGTGCCAGCAGACAGGACAGGGGGCGCTTATACGAGCAGTACTTC
CASRQDRGRLYEQYF
>NA|TRBV5-1|TRBJ2-5|TRBD2
TGCGCCAGCAGCTTGGGTATACTAGCGCTTCCAGAAGAGACCCAGTACTTC
CASSLGILALPEETQYF
>many|TRBV20-1|TRBJ2-7|NA
TGCAGCGCAACTCAAGGGGCCTACGAGCAGTACTTC
CSATQGAYEQYF
>NA|TRBV18|TRBJ1-1|NA
TGTGCCAGCTCACGCGGTCCCGGGGATGAAGCTTTCTTT
CASSRGPGDEAFF
>NA|TRBV28|TRBJ1-2|NA
TGTGCCAGCAGTTGGGGAGGCTATGGCTACACCTTC
CASSWGGYGYTF
>NA|TRBV11-2|TRBJ2-3|TRBD1
TGTGCCAGCAGCCGAAGGACAGGGGAGGGTGATACGCAGTATTTT
CASSRRTGEGDTQYF
>NA|TRBV20-1|TRBJ1-6|NA
TGCAGTGCTAGACAGAGCTCCTATAATTCACCCCTCCACTTT
CSARQSSYNSPLHF
>NA|TRBV20-1|TRBJ2-7|TRBD2
TGCAGTGCTACGCCTAGCGGGAGTATTTACGAGCAGTACTTC
CSATPSGSIYEQYF
>NA|TRBV7-9|TRBJ2-7|NA
TGTGCCAGCAACCGGGAGAGCTACGAGCAGTACTTC
CASNRESYEQYF
>few|TRBV14|TRBJ1-2|NA
TGTGCCAGCAGCCAAGGGGGGCGCGACTATGGCTACACCTTC
CASSQGGRDYGYTF
>NA|TRBV27|TRBJ2-7|NA
TGTGCCAGCAGTGATGCAGGGCAAGACGAGCAGTACTTC
CASSDAGQDEQYF
>NA|TRBV4-1|TRBJ2-1|TRBD1
TGCGCCAGCAGCCAAAAACAGGGGGCCAATCGCTACAATGAGCAGTTCTTC
CASSQKQGANRYNEQFF
>few|TRBV20-1|TRBJ2-5|NA
TGCAGTGCTAGAGATTTCCGTATACAAGAGACCCAGTACTTC
CSARDFRIQETQYF
>NA|TRBV20-1|TRBJ2-1|TRBD2
TGCAGTGCTAGAGATTATTCGACTAGCGGGGGCCGTTACAATGAGGAGCAGTTCTTC
CSARDYSTSGGRYNEEQFF
>NA|TRBV12-5|TRBJ1-1|TRBD1
TGTGCTAGTGGTTCCCGACAGGGGGACACTGAAGCTTTCTTT
CASGSRQGDTEAFF
>NA|TRBV10-2|TRBJ1-4|NA
TGCGCCAGCAGTGAGGGACCGCTGAAACTGTTTTTT
CASSEGPLKLFF